The present entry profiles one TCR beta chain with its context. Its antigen remains unknown. Donors were healthy Caucasian individuals from Russia aged about 6 to 90. Extraction yielded at least 6 micrograms of total RNA per sample. Sample-barcoded 5' priming and a J-beta primer mix drove a second PCR of 7 to 11 cycles. Via MiXCR, TCRdb re-called the 5' RACE reads, giving one row per CDR3 protein. The repertoire holds around 1.5 million distinct CDR3 sequences, with about 40% as singletons. With 5 bases removed from V and 0 bases from J, the gap between germline ends came to 8 bases. The V gene's germline CDR1 is MGHRA and CDR2 YSYEKL. The CDR3 extends over 14 amino acids. The data were taken from a study of blood T cells in healthy people across ages. Study overall: Researchers report that template switching captured about one barcoded beta molecule per two T cells. Study-wide points: Strong correlation linked observed beta diversity and percent naive T cells.

Sequenced material: blood. The receptor comes from a woman aged 18-30 years in good health. The V and J genes are TRBV4-1 and TRBJ1-5; D not resolved. CDR3 region: CASSSGLSNQPQHF. The CDR3 DNA follows: TGCGCCAGCAGCTCAGGCCTTAGCAATCAGCCCCAGCATTTT.